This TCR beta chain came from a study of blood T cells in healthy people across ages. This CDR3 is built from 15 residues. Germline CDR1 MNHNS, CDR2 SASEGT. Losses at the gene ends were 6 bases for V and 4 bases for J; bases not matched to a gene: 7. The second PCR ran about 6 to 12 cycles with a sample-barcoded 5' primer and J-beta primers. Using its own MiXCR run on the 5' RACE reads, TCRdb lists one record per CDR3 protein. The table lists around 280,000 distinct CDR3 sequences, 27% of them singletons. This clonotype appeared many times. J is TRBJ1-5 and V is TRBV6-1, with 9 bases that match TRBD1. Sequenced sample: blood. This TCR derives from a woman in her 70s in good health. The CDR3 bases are TGTGCCAGCAGGACGGGACAGGGTAAGAATCAGCCCCAGCATTTT. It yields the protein CASRTGQGKNQPQHF.